This TCR beta chain was sequenced for a study of control samples from healthy donors and cancer patients. Only in-frame clones appear in the TCRdb table, and some are missing; sequencing was by immunoSEQ multiplex PCR. The repertoire consists of over 150,000 clones, with around nine tenths occurring once and the leading ten covering about 1.4%. This receptor was obtained from a man younger than 45 in good health. Sequenced input: blood.

The CDR3 reads CASSPRRTHNTEAFF. The CDR3 DNA reads TGTGCCAGCAGTCCTAGGCGGACACACAACACTGAAGCTTTCTTT. The V gene is TRBV27, the J gene TRBJ1-1; a weak D match, TRBD1 (5 bases). The CDR3 length is 15 residues. Germline V gene data show CDR1 as MNHEY and CDR2 as SMNVEV (reference sequence). V was cut by 5 bases and J by 2 bases, with 15 bases left in between.